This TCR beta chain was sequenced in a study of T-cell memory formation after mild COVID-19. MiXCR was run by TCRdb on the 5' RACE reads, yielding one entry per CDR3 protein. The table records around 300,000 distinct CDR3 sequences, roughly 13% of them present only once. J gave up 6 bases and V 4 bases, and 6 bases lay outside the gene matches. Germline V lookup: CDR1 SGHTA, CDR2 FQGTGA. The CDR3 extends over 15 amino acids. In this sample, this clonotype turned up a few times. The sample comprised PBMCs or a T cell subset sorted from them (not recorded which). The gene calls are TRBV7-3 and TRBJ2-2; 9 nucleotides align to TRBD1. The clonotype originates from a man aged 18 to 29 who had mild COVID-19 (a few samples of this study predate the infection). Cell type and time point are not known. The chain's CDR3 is CASSSGQGISGELFF. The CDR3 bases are TGTGCCAGCAGCTCCGGACAGGGGATTTCCGGGGAGCTGTTTTTT.